This T cell receptor beta chain is from a study of T cell responses to AZD1222 COVID-19 vaccine. Study-wide results and limits: Donor demographics were predominantly white British with a female majority; clonal diversity may be underestimated. With two AZD1222 doses given, Spike-specific TCR breadth and depth both rose.

On this clone itself: The target antigen is unknown.

The germline CDR1 and CDR2 sequences are MDHEN and SYDVKM. The CDR3 sequence is 17 residues long. V was clipped by 4 bases and J by 6 bases; unmatched bases: 12. Measured with immunoSEQ multiplex PCR; TCRdb has only the in-frame clones, and not every one. The sample has 85,000 to 100,000 clones, approximately 93% seen once. The sequence was collected from an adult who received the AZD1222 COVID-19 vaccine. This chain links TRBV28 with TRBJ1-5, with 10 bases identical to TRBD1. Sequencing used peripheral blood, obtained 28 days after the second AZD1222 dose. CDR3 sequence reads: CASSSPGTGVRGQPQHF. The CDR3 region has the DNA TGTGCCAGCAGTTCCCCCGGGACAGGGGTGCGTGGTCAGCCCCAGCATTTT.